This entry features one TCR beta chain sequence. This clonotype has ten or more counts. The antigen it recognizes is unknown. No base-level quality is on record; no much larger clone is a single base apart. The record originates from a study of T cells in Graves' hyperthyroidism and ophthalmopathy (dated by TCRdb to the late 2010s). Concerning the study at large: Peripheral blood was collected at initial diagnosis, before any treatment. The study also compared thyroid tissue and blood T-cell repertoires from 6 or 7 Graves' hyperthyroidism patients. After blood sampling, hyperthyroidism patients were treated with methimazole at a starting dose of 30 mg daily, and ophthalmopathy patients were treated with high-dose intravenous methylprednisolone. Prospective prediction of ophthalmopathy was tested in an independent validation cohort consisting of some 20 hyperthyroidism patients and 17 patients who later progressed to ophthalmopathy. The paper reports TCR Vbeta CDR3 sequencing of about 140 peripheral blood samples: fewer than 50 ophthalmopathy, 70 to 85 hyperthyroidism and 17 progressor patients. For training and testing, the 100 or so patients in the discovery cohort were randomly divided in a 7:3 ratio. A discovery cohort of about a hundred patients, roughly 45 with Graves' ophthalmopathy and approximately 60 with stable Graves' hyperthyroidism, was used to find distinguishing TCR V-J signatures.

The TCR beta CDR3 regions were amplified from the RNA transcripts. A first-round RT-PCR of the TCR CDR3 used the HTBI primer set with the Qiagen OneStep RT-PCR kit. A second multiplex PCR round built the libraries, followed by size selection and purification. Sequencing of the libraries was done on an Illumina HiSeq2000 using paired-end 100 bp reads. Per the source publication's procedure: SOAPnuke was used to process the raw data, throwing out any read that contained adapters or uncalled bases, had a mean Phred below 15, or lacked an exact constant-primer or identifier match. COPE v1.2.5 was used to merge the high-quality paired reads, and each unique nucleotide sequence was defined as a clonotype. Clonotypes were aligned to IMGT TRBV, TRBD and TRBJ reference segments using MiTCR v1.1. The analysis included only V-J combinations with a frequency above 0.0001, which together covered approximately 99% of the repertoires. The TCS score was defined as the ratio of F50 (clonal expansion) to E x V (chaos), calculated using BLOSUM62-based TCRdist between CDR3 peptides within each V-J. Welch's t-statistics and random forest reduced around 510 V-J features to 10 to 15, which were used in a naive Bayes classifier (R e1071). The public sequencing data were trimmed at Q25 with fastp and processed into clonotypes with MiXCR by TCRdb, which kept only in-frame beta chains. Identical CDR3 proteins give one entry, which carries the most common genes and DNA. V and J calls and clone size were set by TCRdb, not the authors. The sample profile shows approximately 220,000 distinct CDR3 sequences; approximately 20% of them were found once. The leading ten clones occupy over 35% of the sample.

Study-wide findings and limitations: In validation, the model predicted progression to ophthalmopathy with 55% to 71% sensitivity and approximately 72% specificity, a median of 6.5 months before onset. Most expanded thyroid clonotypes (frequency above 0.001) were also detected in blood, a finding suggesting that blood repertoires may reflect thyroid immune responses. In cross-validation, a model built on a 13 V-J signature told ophthalmopathy apart from stable hyperthyroidism with approximately 90% sensitivity and approximately 81% specificity, and in testing the same model reached 80%/75%. Sample size was not statistically predetermined, and blinding of investigators to group allocation was not performed.

Stable Graves' hyperthyroidism was defined as no progression to ophthalmopathy during 18 months of follow-up. Hyperthyroidism patients were newly diagnosed, had a disease duration of under 2 months, and were aged 18 to 65 years. The study excluded patients with uncontrolled infections, other autoimmune diseases, pregnancy or lactation. Diagnoses were based on clinical symptoms, serum thyroxine and TRAb, thyroid ultrasound and orbital computed tomography. PBMCs were separated from roughly 9.6 ml of fresh peripheral blood using Ficoll-Paque density gradient centrifugation. Total RNA was extracted using Trizol reagent, and RNA quality was assessed on an Agilent 2100 Bioanalyzer. The sequence came from a man aged 35-49 years with Graves' hyperthyroidism. The specimen was blood.

For the CDR3, the sequence is CASSPPLAGGLRYEQYF. In nucleotide form, the sequence is TGTGCCAGCAGCCCACCTTTAGCGGGGGGACTTCGCTACGAGCAGTACTTC. The V and J genes are TRBV11-2 and TRBJ2-7; 10 central nucleotides agree with TRBD2. CDR1 and CDR2 were assigned from the germline V gene as SGHAT and FQNNGV. Here V drops 5 bases and J drops 3 bases, and the junction holds 13 bases not matched to any gene. Spanning cysteine to phenylalanine, the CDR3 consists of 17 amino acids. Solely the CDR3 DNA is kept, with 51 bases framed from the first base.